This T cell receptor beta chain was found in a study of human T cells and chemical hapten exposure. Overall study: Doses of diphenylcyclopropenone went to the patients' scalps weekly throughout the approximately 22-week study. How much TCR each sample yielded varied, mostly because pooled library volumes differed slightly.

This clonotype was recorded many times. TCRdb redid the calling of the RACE reads with MiXCR, one entry per CDR3 protein. The data show approximately 260,000 distinct CDR3 sequences, approximately 7.5% seen once. Germline V gene sequence: CDR1 MNHEY, CDR2 SVGAGI. The J segment lost 1 base and the V segment lost 1 base, leaving 0 bases of the junction unmatched. The CDR3 consists of 14 residues. Time point denoted: pre-sensitization, week 0. Treatment given: therapeutic diphenylcyclopropenone sensitization with weekly scalp DPC. At patch-test visits, sampling came before the patch test. Total RNA came from unfractionated whole blood.

This TCR came from a man younger than 30 with alopecia areata. Some clones in this sample may be carry-over from other donors' samples. Here the sequenced sample was whole blood, taken in connection with sensitization to the hapten diphenylcyclopropenone (DPC). The chain has TRBV6-5 and TRBJ1-1, with 7 bases lining up with TRBD1. The CDR3 DNA is TGTGCCAGCAGTTACTGGACAGGGAACACTGAAGCTTTCTTT. Translated, it gives CASSYWTGNTEAFF.